This T cell receptor (beta chain) is from a study of blood T cell repertoires in COVID-19. Study-wide background: Sites in the United States, Italy and Spain provided acute and convalescent COVID-19 samples. The analysed material was cDNA or gDNA that came from T cells, B-cell-depleted T cells, or PBMCs.

Authors' methods: Amplification from reference gene primers served as the basis for estimated nucleated cell counts. Assay used: immunoSEQ multiplex PCR; TCRdb lists only in-frame clones, some missing. V and J calls and clone size are those listed in that table; D and trimming were worked out from the DNA. The profile shows fewer than 150,000 clones, 70% to 90% of them singletons. CDR3 length equals 13 residues. Trimming removed 4 bases from V and 3 bases from J, with 10 bases in between. This chain uses TRBV12-3 or TRBV12-4 with TRBJ2-7, with a tentative D call TRBD1 (7 bases). The source of this sequence is a human donor in a cohort sampled during active COVID-19. The specimen sequenced was peripheral blood. The CDR3 coding sequence is TGTGCCAGCAGTTACAGGGGAGGCTACGAGCAGTACTTC. It translates to CASSYRGGYEQYF.